This entry lists 20 T cell receptor beta chains sequenced from one sample in a study of T cell changes during pregnancy in multiple sclerosis. The repertoire was sequenced with immunoSEQ multiplex PCR; TCRdb's copy has only in-frame clones and lacks some. The table has tens of thousands of clones, over 80% seen once. The sample in question was CD8+ T cells from peripheral blood mononuclear cells, obtained in the third trimester of pregnancy. These receptors were collected from a female donor in good health, enrolled as a control in a pregnancy study.

This chain joins TRBV27 and TRBJ2-7; 10 bases match TRBD1. CDR3 length: 15 amino acids. V lost 5 bases and J lost 3; bases outside the gene matches: 7. The germline V gene encodes CDR1 MNHEY and CDR2 SMNVEV (reference sequence). CDR3 region: CASSPGTGDRYEQYF. The CDR3 DNA sequence: TGTGCCAGCAGTCCGGGGACAGGGGACCGCTACGAGCAGTACTTC.

This sequence joins TRBV5-1 and TRBJ2-3, with 8 positions matching TRBD1. This CDR3 has 17 amino acids. V lost 0 bases and J lost 5; bases outside the gene matches: 11. Germline V gives CDR1 SGHRS, CDR2 YFSETQ. The CDR3 DNA is TGCGCCAGCAGCTTGGATAGGGCAGGGGGCTCGGGAGATACGCAGTATTTT. Its protein product is CASSLDRAGGSGDTQYF.

This sequence joins TRBV5-6 and TRBJ1-5, with TRBD1 as a possible D gene (5 bases). There are 13 residues in the CDR3. Deletions cut 0 bases from V and 4 bases from J, with 5 bases between. CDR1 and CDR2 (germline): SGHDT, YYEEEE. CDR3 DNA: TGTGCCAGCAGCTTGGACAGGAATCAGCCCCAGCATTTT. This sequence encodes CASSLDRNQPQHF.

The chain combines TRBV13 with TRBJ2-1, with a possible D match to TRBD1 (6 bases). Trimming stripped 0 bases from V and 5 bases from J, with 14 bases between. Germline CDR1 is PRHDT and CDR2 is FYEKMQ (reference sequence). This CDR3 comprises 16 residues. The CDR3 DNA reads TGTGCCAGCAGCTTAGGACAGGGTCCGATCGACAATGAGCAGTTCTTC. It yields the protein CASSLGQGPIDNEQFF. The full variable domain, completed using reference TRBV13 and TRBJ2-1, is AAGVIQSPRHLIKEKRETATLKCYPIPRHDTVYWYQQGPGQDPQFLISFYEKMQSDKGSIPDRFSAQQFSDYHSELNMSSLELGDSALYFCASSLGQGPIDNEQFFGPGTRLTVL.

This rearrangement joins TRBV6-5 to TRBJ2-2; 8 positions match TRBD1. Germline trimming cut 4 bases from V and 5 bases from J; bases unmatched to any gene: 3. CDR1 and CDR2 (germline): MNHEY, SVGAGI. The CDR3 has 14 residues. CDR3 in amino acids: CASSWGTGTGELFF. The CDR3 region has the DNA TGTGCCAGCAGTTGGGGGACAGGTACCGGGGAGCTGTTTTTT.

This chain uses TRBV27 with TRBJ2-7; D gene unclear. Trimming cost V 2 bases and J 3 bases, with 8 bases left between them. The V gene's germline CDR1 is MNHEY and CDR2 SMNVEV (reference sequence). The CDR3 consists of 13 residues. Written as DNA, the CDR3 is TGTGCCAGCAGTTTAGACGGAGACTACGAGCAGTACTTC. Its translation is CASSLDGDYEQYF.

The V call is TRBV27, the J call TRBJ1-2; 7 nucleotides match TRBD1. The CDR3 has 13 amino acids. V gave up 5 bases and J gave up 4 bases; unmatched junction bases: 4. Germline V lookup: CDR1 MNHEY, CDR2 SMNVEV (reference sequence). The CDR3 DNA is TGTGCCAGCAGTAACAGGGGCGCCTATGGCTACACCTTC. Its translation: CASSNRGAYGYTF.

The chain recombines TRBV6-1 with TRBJ2-5, with a tentative D call TRBD1 (6 bases). The length of the CDR3 is 15 residues. From germline, CDR1 is MNHNS and CDR2 SASEGT. Between the trimmed V and J ends, which lost 1 base and 5 bases, there was a span of 14 bases. DNA of the CDR3: TGTGCCAGCAGTGAAGTAGGGGGTCGCAGGGAGACCCAGTACTTC. The encoded protein is CASSEVGGRRETQYF.

This chain uses TRBV2 with TRBJ2-1, with a tentative D call TRBD2 (6 bases). The CDR3 covers 19 residues. Germline-derived CDR1 and CDR2 are SNHLY and FYNNEI. The V end lost 2 bases, the J end lost 2 bases, and 22 bases lay between the germline ends. The CDR3 DNA follows: TGTGCCAGCAGTGAAATCCCCCCCGGAGGGGCAAACCCCTACAATGAGCAGTTCTTC. Encoded protein: CASSEIPPGGANPYNEQFF.

The chain uses TRBV4-3 and TRBJ2-7, with a possible D match to TRBD2 (6 bases). The CDR3 spans 14 residues. Germline loops: CDR1 LGHNA, CDR2 YSLEER. Trimming took off 0 bases at V and 6 bases at J, with 12 bases between the two ends. CDR3 nucleotide sequence: TGCGCCAGCAGCCAAGATGGGTCCGGGGGCGAGCAGTACTTC. Its translation is CASSQDGSGGEQYF.

V is TRBV6-5 and J is TRBJ1-4, with a tentative D call TRBD1 (5 bases). Trimming removed 0 bases at V and 6 bases at J, with 8 bases between. The CDR3 is 14 residues long. In germline, CDR1 is MNHEY, CDR2 SVGAGI. CDR3: CASSYSGGDEKLFF. CDR3 sequence (DNA): TGTGCCAGCAGTTACTCGGGGGGGGATGAAAAACTGTTTTTT.

J is TRBJ2-1 and V is TRBV11-2, with TRBD1 as a possible D gene (5 bases). From germline, CDR1 is SGHAT and CDR2 FQNNGV. Trimming shortened V by 5 bases and J by 8 bases, and 7 bases separated the two germline ends. The CDR3 contains 11 residues. CDR3 amino acids: CASSRGDEQFF. CDR3 DNA sequence: TGTGCCAGCAGCAGGGGCGATGAGCAGTTCTTC.

The gene calls are TRBV6-5 and TRBJ2-1; a weak D match, TRBD2 (5 bases). The CDR3 spans 14 residues. V lost 2 bases and J 5 bases, leaving 10 bases between the germline ends. Germline CDR1 reads MNHEY; CDR2 reads SVGAGI. The CDR3 bases are TGTGCCAGCAGTTACGCTGGACTGGACAATGAGCAGTTCTTC. Its translation is CASSYAGLDNEQFF.

The V and J genes are TRBV19 and TRBJ1-5; 8 positions match TRBD1. CDR1 and CDR2 from the germline V gene are LNHDA and SQIVND (reference sequence). V shed 3 bases, J shed 5 bases, and the junction held 6 bases outside the gene matches. The CDR3 loop spans 15 amino acids. The CDR3 region is CASSISRGRDQPQHF. As DNA, the CDR3 is TGTGCCAGTAGTATCTCCAGGGGGCGGGATCAGCCCCAGCATTTT.

This sequence joins TRBV6-5 and TRBJ1-2, with D perhaps matching TRBD1 (6 bases). From germline, CDR1 is MNHEY and CDR2 SVGAGI. The CDR3 covers 12 residues. The V gene lost 0 bases and the J gene lost 7 bases, with 6 bases spanning the gap. The CDR3 DNA is TGTGCCAGCAGTTACTCGACAGGTGGCTACACCTTC. Protein sequence: CASSYSTGGYTF.

V gene TRBV30 combines with J gene TRBJ1-1; 8 nucleotides align to TRBD1. The CDR3 totals 15 residues. The junction had 6 bases not matched to a gene; V was cut back by 1 base and J by 2 bases. Germline CDR1 and CDR2: GTSNPN and SVGIG (reference sequence). The CDR3 is CAWSDPGQANTEAFF. The CDR3 bases are TGTGCCTGGAGTGACCCGGGACAGGCAAACACTGAAGCTTTCTTT.

The J gene is TRBJ1-1, the V gene TRBV6-6; TRBD1 aligns across 9 bases. The CDR3 totals 16 residues. The germline CDR1 and CDR2 sequences are MNHNY and SVGAGI (reference sequence). V shed 2 bases, J shed 1 base, and the junction held 5 bases outside the gene matches. The CDR3 DNA follows: TGTGCCAGCAGTTACGAGACGGGACAGGGGAACACTGAAGCTTTCTTT. This sequence encodes CASSYETGQGNTEAFF.

V is TRBV7-6 and J is TRBJ1-2, with TRBD1 identical over 8 bases. CDR1 and CDR2 (germline): SGHVS, FNYEAQ. This CDR3 contains 14 residues. The ends lost 5 bases at V and 8 bases at J; junction bases unmatched: 10. The CDR3 nucleotides read TGTGCCAGCAGCCCGCCGGACAGGGTGGGCGGCTACACCTTC. Protein: CASSPPDRVGGYTF.

This clone came up a few times. The rearrangement uses TRBV4-2 and TRBJ2-2, with TRBD1 as a possible D gene (6 bases). This CDR3 contains 16 residues. Germline V gives CDR1 LGHNA, CDR2 YNFKEQ. V lost 0 bases and J lost 5, with 13 bases in between. The CDR3 reads CASSQEPQGSTGELFF. Here the CDR3 DNA reads TGTGCCAGCAGCCAAGAACCACAGGGAAGTACCGGGGAGCTGTTTTTT.

The V gene is TRBV11-2, the J gene TRBJ2-7; 11 bases fit TRBD1. The CDR3 has 15 amino acids. Losses at the gene ends were 5 bases for V and 4 bases for J; bases not matched to a gene: 7. Germline values: CDR1 SGHAT, CDR2 FQNNGV. CDR3 coding DNA: TGTGCCAGCAGCCATACCGGGACAGGGGGATACGAGCAGTACTTC. Translated: CASSHTGTGGYEQYF.